This entry describes one TCR beta chain. The sample is drawn from a study of blood T cell repertoires in COVID-19. Study context: T cells, B-cell-depleted T cells, or PBMCs provided the cDNA or gDNA that served as material.

V lost 5 bases and J lost 6; bases outside the gene matches: 4. This CDR3 comprises 13 residues. Germline CDR1 MRHNA, CDR2 SNTAGT. The authors' processing: Estimation of nucleated cell counts was performed using reference gene primer amplification. Clones were read by immunoSEQ multiplex PCR, and TCRdb kept only the in-frame ones, dropping some. V and J calls and clone size come straight from that table; D and trimming were deduced from the DNA. The data contain around 140,000 clones, 88% of them seen just once; the ten biggest clones take up approximately 2%. The V call is TRBV6-4, the J call TRBJ2-3; 8 nucleotides line up with TRBD1. Input material: peripheral blood. This TCR derives from a man in his 70s with acute or convalescent COVID-19. CDR3 sequence (DNA): TGTGCCAGCAGTCGACAGGGGTTGGATACGCAGTATTTT. Translating gives CASSRQGLDTQYF.